This entry concerns a single TCR beta chain. Its specificity is not known. The sample comes from a study of T cell repertoires in cytomegalovirus infection. About the study: Peptides in the study included HLA-C-restricted and HLA-B-restricted CMV epitopes.

Each CDR3 protein is one row after TCRdb ran MiXCR on the reads. The sample shows about 570,000 distinct CDR3 sequences, about 39% of them seen only once. The CDR3 loop spans 12 amino acids. The V end lost 5 bases, the J end lost 8 bases, and 12 bases lay between the germline ends. The V gene's germline CDR1 is MDHEN and CDR2 SYDVKM. The sample was cultured PBMCs, taken from culture after CMV antigen stimulation. The sequence derives from a human donor in good health (CMV status not recorded). Some clones in this sample may be carry-over from other donors' samples. This chain links TRBV28 with TRBJ1-1; maybe TRBD1 (6 bases). The CDR3 sequence: CASSPGVAEAFF. The CDR3 nucleotides are TGTGCCAGCAGTCCAGGGGTTGCGGAAGCTTTCTTT.